A single sample gave rise to the 13 T cell receptor beta chains below, sequenced in a study of vaccination effects on CD4 cells after COVID-19. Sequenced by immunoSEQ multiplex PCR; TCRdb stores in-frame clones only, minus some. The profile shows over 45,000 clones, around 80% of them singletons. Culturing for more than 9 days preceded CD4+ T cell isolation. These receptors have no identified antigens. Source: CD4+ T cells from PBMCs cultured without peptide, taken before COVID-19 vaccination. These receptors were taken from a human donor who received a COVID-19 vaccine.

V gene TRBV25-1 combines with J gene TRBJ1-4; tentative D call: TRBD1 (6 bases). V lost 0 bases and J lost 8, with 10 bases in between. Germline V gives CDR1 MGHDK, CDR2 SYGVNS. The CDR3 contains 14 residues. The CDR3 nucleotides read TGTGCCAGCAGTGAATACGGGGGGGGCGAAAAACTGTTTTTT. Amino acid sequence: CASSEYGGGEKLFF. Drawing the rest from reference TRBV25-1 and TRBJ1-4, the complete variable domain is EADIYQTPRYLVIGTGKKITLECSQTMGHDKMYWYQQDPGMELHLIHYSYGVNSTEKGDLSSESTVSRIRTEHFPLTLESARPSHTSQYLCASSEYGGGEKLFFGSGTQLSVL.

V usage is TRBV7-2 and J usage is TRBJ1-3; D unresolved. This CDR3 has 14 amino acids. V lost 1 base and J lost 0, with 4 bases in between. Germline V gene sequence: CDR1 SGHTA, CDR2 FQGNSA. The CDR3 sequence is CASSLDSSGNTIYF. The CDR3 coding sequence is TGTGCCAGCAGCTTAGACAGCTCTGGAAACACCATATATTTT.

V usage is TRBV15 and J usage is TRBJ2-3; 11 nucleotides line up with TRBD1. CDR1 and CDR2 from the germline V gene are LNHNV and YYDKDF (reference sequence). CDR3 length equals 16 residues. V lost 4 bases, J lost 4 bases, and 7 bases stayed unmatched. CDR3 in DNA: TGTGCCACCAGCACTGGGACAGGGGGGAAGGCAGATACGCAGTATTTT. It encodes CATSTGTGGKADTQYF.

The gene calls are TRBV6-5 and TRBJ1-6; weak D call: TRBD1 (5 bases). Germline V gene sequence: CDR1 MNHEY, CDR2 SVGAGI. Trimming took 5 bases from V and 6 from J, leaving 14 bases between them. The length of the CDR3 is 15 residues. CDR3 nucleotide sequence: TGTGCCAGCAGTACAACAGGTTTTACTAATTCACCCCTCCACTTT. This encodes CASSTTGFTNSPLHF.

The rearrangement links TRBV18 to TRBJ2-5; no clear D gene. Deletions cut 5 bases from V and 2 bases from J, with 6 bases between. This CDR3 region has 12 residues. Germline loops: CDR1 KGHSH, CDR2 LQKENI. The CDR3 here is CASSTEQETQYF. The CDR3 coding sequence is TGTGCCAGCTCAACCGAACAAGAGACCCAGTACTTC.

The V gene is TRBV6-5, the J gene TRBJ1-1; the D is unclear. V lost 8 bases, J lost 5 bases, and 15 bases lay in between. Germline-derived CDR1 and CDR2 are MNHEY and SVGAGI. The CDR3 length is 13 residues. DNA for the CDR3: TGTGCCAGCGGAGGTGCGGGGTATACTGAAGCTTTCTTT. Encoded protein: CASGGAGYTEAFF.

The rearrangement joins TRBV9 to TRBJ2-2; 7 bases are a match to TRBD1. The CDR3 totals 16 residues. Per germline, CDR1 SGDLS and CDR2 YYNGEE. After removal of 0 bases from V and 0 bases from J, the junction contained 2 bases not matched to a gene. CDR3 nucleotides: TGTGCCAGCAGCGTAGCTGGGACAGCGAACACCGGGGAGCTGTTTTTT. Its protein is CASSVAGTANTGELFF.

On this clone: An end of the junction does not agree with germline; a read error may underlie this. The gene calls are TRBV2 and TRBJ2-5; D gene ambiguous. CDR1 is SNHLY, CDR2 FYNNEI, per germline. CDR3 length: 14 amino acids. The CDR3 coding sequence is TGTGCCAGCAGTGAACGCCAGGTCCAAGGGACCCAGTACTTC. This encodes CASSERQVQGTQYF.

The V gene is TRBV24-1, the J gene TRBJ2-7; a weak D match, TRBD1 (5 bases). The CDR3 sequence is 16 residues long. Germline V CDR1 and CDR2: KGHDR, SFDVKD. Deletions cut 1 base from V and 0 bases from J, with 12 bases between. Written as DNA, the CDR3 is TGTGCCACCAGTGATTTACCTGACAGTAGCTCCTACGAGCAGTACGTC. Translated, it gives CATSDLPDSSSYEQYV.

This chain links TRBV5-1 with TRBJ2-5; D gene uncertain. Germline CDR1 SGHRS, CDR2 YFSETQ. Trimming stripped 5 bases from V and 1 base from J, with 3 bases between. This CDR3 is built from 11 residues. CDR3 DNA sequence: TGCGCCAGCAGTGCCCAAGAGACCCAGTACTTC. Amino acids: CASSAQETQYF.

This clone was recorded once. V and J are TRBV19 and TRBJ1-1, with 7 bases aligning to TRBD1. The trim removed 2 bases at V and 5 bases at J, leaving 5 bases unmatched. CDR1 is LNHDA and CDR2 is SQIVND in the germline V gene (reference sequence). This CDR3 spans 14 amino acids. As DNA, the CDR3 is TGTGCCAGTAGTATAAGACAGGGAGAGACTGAAGCTTTCTTT. It encodes CASSIRQGETEAFF.

This clone is a singleton in its sample. The chain uses TRBV18 and TRBJ1-1; 8 nucleotides agree with TRBD1. The CDR3 loop spans 14 amino acids. The trim removed 3 bases at V and 5 bases at J, leaving 5 bases unmatched. The germline V gene has CDR1 KGHSH and CDR2 LQKENI. CDR3 sequence (DNA): TGTGCCAGCTCACCCGGACAGGGAGGAACTGAAGCTTTCTTT. This codes for CASSPGQGGTEAFF.

The chain recombines TRBV5-8 with TRBJ1-3; D remains unclear. The germline V and J ends were trimmed by 2 bases and 1 base, with 10 bases remaining between them. Germline V gene sequence: CDR1 SGHTS, CDR2 YDEGEE. The CDR3 has 15 residues. The CDR3 DNA sequence: TGTGCCAGCAGCTTCCCAAGGGTATCTGGAAACACCATATATTTT. Translation gives CASSFPRVSGNTIYF. Filled out from reference TRBV5-8 and TRBJ1-3, the complete variable domain reads EAGVTQSPTHLIKTRGQQATLRCSPISGHTSVYWYQQALGLGLQFLLWYDEGEERNRGNFPPRFSGRQFPNYSSELNVNALELEDSALYLCASSFPRVSGNTIYFGEGSWLTVV.